This TCR beta chain was observed in a study of Graves' ophthalmopathy and Graves' hyperthyroidism. Across the whole study: Investigators collected peripheral blood at initial diagnosis, before any treatment was given.

Diagnosis was based on clinical symptoms, serum thyroxine, TRAb, thyroid ultrasound and orbital computed tomography. This CDR3 has 15 amino acids. V was shortened by 2 bases and J by 0 bases, with 11 bases between the two germline ends. The germline CDR1 and CDR2 sequences are LNHDA and SQIVND (reference sequence). Amplified TCR beta CDR3 regions were obtained using RNA transcripts as template. The workflow started with a first-round RT-PCR run with HTBI primers and then moved on to a second-round multiplex PCR. MiXCR was run by TCRdb on the multiplex PCR reads, yielding one entry per CDR3 protein. The sample records roughly 230,000 distinct CDR3 sequences, roughly 21% being singletons.

Sample: peripheral blood. This clonotype was obtained from a woman in her fifties or sixties with Graves' ophthalmopathy. This chain uses TRBV19 with TRBJ2-7; perhaps D is TRBD1 or TRBD2 (5 bases each). CDR3 bases: TGTGCCAGTAGTATATACCCCGGGACCTCCTACGAGCAGTACTTC. Translation gives CASSIYPGTSYEQYF.